This is a list of T cell receptor beta chains from one sample in a study of T cell responses to AZD1222 COVID-19 vaccine. Only in-frame clones appear in the TCRdb table, and some are missing; sequencing was by immunoSEQ multiplex PCR. Of fewer than 180,000 clones listed, around nine tenths were seen once; the top ten hold approximately 3%. The sequenced sample was peripheral blood, obtained 28 days after the second AZD1222 dose. Receptors were obtained from an adult who received the AZD1222 COVID-19 vaccine. Each CDR3 is given with its conserved first and last residue. A D gene is named only where the DNA matches it firmly. Not all rows give a size; the values are once, few, many and, for expanded clones, a class.

V: TRBV4-1
J: TRBJ2-7
size: NA
D: NA
CDR3: CASSQVKGYEQYF
DNA: TGCGCCAGCAGCCAAGTGAAGGGCTACGAGCAGTACTTC

V: TRBV13
J: TRBJ2-2
size: NA
D: NA
CDR3: CASSLPENTGELFF
DNA: TGTGCCAGCAGCTTACCTGAGAACACCGGGGAGCTGTTTTTT

V: TRBV5-1
J: TRBJ2-7
size: NA
D: TRBD1
CDR3: CASSLKDRGAEQYF
DNA: TGCGCCAGCAGCCTGAAGGACAGGGGTGCCGAGCAGTACTTC

V: TRBV29-1
J: TRBJ1-2
size: NA
D: NA
CDR3: CSVGGGEGYGYTF
DNA: TGCAGCGTTGGAGGTGGAGAGGGCTATGGCTACACCTTC

V: TRBV7-8
J: TRBJ1-2
size: once
D: NA
CDR3: CASSLGAVLNYGYTF
DNA: TGTGCCAGCAGCTTAGGGGCAGTTCTCAACTATGGCTACACCTTC

V: TRBV30
J: TRBJ1-5
size: NA
D: TRBD1
CDR3: CAWSQQGNQPQHF
DNA: TGTGCCTGGAGTCAACAGGGGAATCAGCCCCAGCATTTT

V: TRBV11-2
J: TRBJ2-5
size: NA
D: TRBD2
CDR3: CASSFSVREAQYF
DNA: TGTGCCAGCAGCTTCAGCGTCCGGGAGGCCCAGTACTTC

V: TRBV5-4
J: TRBJ2-1
size: NA
D: TRBD1
CDR3: CASSRQGAYNEQFF
DNA: TGTGCCAGCAGTCGACAGGGGGCCTACAATGAGCAGTTCTTC

V: TRBV30
J: TRBJ2-3
size: NA
D: TRBD1
CDR3: CAWSVQGRTDTQYF
DNA: TGTGCCTGGAGTGTACAGGGGCGTACAGATACGCAGTATTTT

V: TRBV4-2
J: TRBJ2-5
size: NA
D: TRBD2
CDR3: CASSQDTGRESAQYF
DNA: TGTGCCAGCAGCCAAGATACTGGGAGGGAGTCGGCCCAGTACTTC

V: TRBV7-6
J: TRBJ1-4
size: NA
D: TRBD1
CDR3: CASSSGTGDEKLFF
DNA: TGTGCCAGCAGCTCCGGGACAGGGGATGAAAAACTGTTTTTT

V: TRBV5-4
J: TRBJ2-2
size: NA
D: NA
CDR3: CASSWGELRSTGELFF
DNA: TGTGCCAGCAGCTGGGGGGAACTCCGGAGCACCGGGGAGCTGTTTTTT

V: TRBV2
J: TRBJ1-1
size: once
D: NA
CDR3: CASSGVQGNTEAFF
DNA: TGTGCCAGCAGTGGGGTACAGGGGAACACTGAAGCTTTCTTT

V: TRBV29-1
J: TRBJ2-7
size: few
D: NA
CDR3: CSVVESYYEQYF
DNA: TGCAGCGTTGTCGAGTCCTACTACGAGCAGTACTTC

V: TRBV3-1/TRBV3-2
J: TRBJ1-2
size: NA
D: NA
CDR3: CASSQDRRVHYYGYTF
DNA: TGTGCCAGCAGCCAAGATCGGAGGGTGCACTACTATGGCTACACCTTC

V: TRBV27
J: TRBJ2-2
size: once
D: NA
CDR3: CASNIRDGHTGELFF
DNA: TGTGCCAGCAACATACGGGACGGGCACACCGGGGAGCTGTTTTTT

V: TRBV6-5
J: TRBJ1-2
size: NA
D: TRBD1
CDR3: CASSWTGGGGYGYTF
DNA: TGTGCCAGCAGTTGGACAGGGGGGGGCGGGTATGGCTACACCTTC

V: TRBV30
J: TRBJ2-7
size: NA
D: NA
CDR3: CAWSVDPPGEQYF
DNA: TGTGCCTGGAGTGTAGACCCCCCCGGCGAGCAGTACTTC

V: TRBV6-5
J: TRBJ1-1
size: NA
D: NA
CDR3: CASTNDRVNTEAFF
DNA: TGTGCCAGCACCAACGATAGAGTGAACACTGAAGCTTTCTTT

V: TRBV3-1/TRBV3-2
J: TRBJ2-1
size: NA
D: TRBD2
CDR3: CASSQDRIAGVIYNEQFF
DNA: TGTGCCAGCAGCCAAGATCGGATAGCGGGAGTAATCTACAATGAGCAGTTCTTC

V: TRBV6-5
J: TRBJ1-2
size: NA
D: NA
CDR3: CASRRDLSNYGYTF
DNA: TGTGCCAGCAGAAGGGACTTAAGCAATTATGGCTACACCTTC

V: TRBV2
J: TRBJ2-1
size: NA
D: NA
CDR3: CASSPWVDNEQFF
DNA: TGTGCCAGCAGTCCCTGGGTCGACAATGAGCAGTTCTTC

V: TRBV5-6
J: TRBJ2-7
size: NA
D: TRBD1
CDR3: CASSGQAGEQYF
DNA: TGTGCCAGCAGCGGACAGGCGGGCGAGCAGTACTTC

V: TRBV5-4
J: TRBJ1-1
size: NA
D: NA
CDR3: CASSFSMGGVTEAFF
DNA: TGTGCCAGCAGCTTTTCAATGGGGGGGGTCACTGAAGCTTTCTTT

V: TRBV5-4
J: TRBJ1-2
size: NA
D: NA
CDR3: CASAAPNQGFYGYTF
DNA: TGTGCCAGCGCCGCCCCAAACCAGGGATTCTATGGCTACACCTTC

V: TRBV19
J: TRBJ1-1
size: NA
D: TRBD1
CDR3: CASSTWDSENTEAFF
DNA: TGTGCCAGTAGTACGTGGGACAGCGAGAACACTGAAGCTTTCTTT

V: TRBV5-1
J: TRBJ2-7
size: few
D: TRBD1
CDR3: CASSGWDRGYYEQYF
DNA: TGCGCCAGCAGCGGATGGGACAGGGGGTACTACGAGCAGTACTTC

V: TRBV27
J: TRBJ2-7
size: NA
D: NA
CDR3: CASSKGLYRSYEQYF
DNA: TGTGCCAGCAGCAAAGGACTTTACCGCTCCTACGAGCAGTACTTC

V: TRBV29-1
J: TRBJ2-1
size: NA
D: NA
CDR3: CSVRGEAGNEQFF
DNA: TGCAGCGTTAGAGGGGAGGCCGGGAATGAGCAGTTCTTC

V: TRBV3-1/TRBV3-2
J: TRBJ1-1
size: NA
D: NA
CDR3: CASSPGSPGGTEAFF
DNA: TGTGCCAGCAGTCCCGGGAGCCCCGGGGGCACTGAAGCTTTCTTT

V: TRBV7-6
J: TRBJ2-2
size: NA
D: TRBD2
CDR3: CASSLGLAGLTGELFF
DNA: TGTGCCAGCAGCTTAGGACTAGCGGGACTCACCGGGGAGCTGTTTTTT

V: TRBV7-6
J: TRBJ2-2
size: NA
D: TRBD1
CDR3: CASSSTPLDRGTGELFF
DNA: TGTGCCAGCAGCTCGACGCCCCTGGACAGGGGGACCGGGGAGCTGTTTTTT

V: TRBV19
J: TRBJ2-1
size: NA
D: TRBD1
CDR3: CASSDRDRVRHEQFF
DNA: TGTGCCAGTAGTGACCGGGACAGGGTCCGCCATGAGCAGTTCTTC

V: TRBV5-4
J: TRBJ2-1
size: NA
D: NA
CDR3: CASSLFGGLPDEQFF
DNA: TGTGCCAGCAGCTTGTTTGGCGGGCTGCCGGATGAGCAGTTCTTC

V: TRBV6-1
J: TRBJ2-5
size: NA
D: TRBD2
CDR3: CASSPWASGGETQYF
DNA: TGTGCCAGCAGTCCCTGGGCTAGCGGGGGGGAGACCCAGTACTTC

V: TRBV27
J: TRBJ2-1
size: NA
D: TRBD1
CDR3: CASSPSRDRVPFF
DNA: TGTGCCAGCAGTCCGTCCCGGGACAGGGTACCGTTCTTC

V: TRBV5-1
J: TRBJ1-2
size: once
D: NA
CDR3: CASSLEAGGSYGYTF
DNA: TGCGCCAGCAGCTTGGAGGCTGGGGGATCCTATGGCTACACCTTC

V: TRBV18
J: TRBJ2-3
size: NA
D: TRBD2
CDR3: CASSPVRTSGRDSGTDTQYF
DNA: TGTGCCAGCTCACCGGTCCGTACTAGCGGGAGAGACTCAGGCACAGATACGCAGTATTTT

V: TRBV2
J: TRBJ2-1
size: NA
D: TRBD2
CDR3: CATGTSGYNEQFF
DNA: TGTGCCACCGGGACTAGCGGATACAATGAGCAGTTCTTC

V: TRBV30
J: TRBJ1-4
size: NA
D: NA
CDR3: CAWNRRLDEKLFF
DNA: TGTGCCTGGAATCGCCGATTGGATGAAAAACTGTTTTTT

V: TRBV24-1
J: TRBJ2-1
size: NA
D: TRBD2
CDR3: CATSDFAAGGQNEQFF
DNA: TGTGCCACCAGTGATTTTGCGGCGGGAGGGCAAAATGAGCAGTTCTTC

V: TRBV7-9
J: TRBJ2-1
size: few
D: TRBD2
CDR3: CASSLGTSDNEQFF
DNA: TGTGCCAGCAGCTTAGGGACTAGCGACAATGAGCAGTTCTTC

V: TRBV28
J: TRBJ2-1
size: NA
D: TRBD2
CDR3: CASTPGGTRSYNEQFF
DNA: TGTGCCAGCACCCCGGGGGGGACCCGCTCCTACAATGAGCAGTTCTTC

V: TRBV6-5
J: TRBJ1-5
size: NA
D: NA
CDR3: CASSKRGARGQPQHF
DNA: TGTGCCAGCAGCAAAAGGGGGGCACGCGGGCAGCCCCAGCATTTT

V: TRBV5-4
J: TRBJ1-2
size: medium-sized
D: NA
CDR3: CASWGGGGYGYTF
DNA: TGTGCCAGCTGGGGGGGTGGAGGCTATGGCTACACCTTC

V: TRBV7-9
J: TRBJ2-7
size: few
D: TRBD1
CDR3: CASSSPGQGRHEQYF
DNA: TGTGCCAGCAGCTCTCCGGGACAGGGGAGGCACGAGCAGTACTTC

V: TRBV7-2
J: TRBJ1-1
size: NA
D: NA
CDR3: CASSYGGLNTEAFF
DNA: TGTGCCAGCAGCTACGGGGGTTTGAACACTGAAGCTTTCTTT

V: TRBV19
J: TRBJ1-2
size: NA
D: TRBD1
CDR3: CASSSDRGTDYGYTF
DNA: TGTGCCAGTAGTAGCGACAGGGGAACAGACTATGGCTACACCTTC

V: TRBV7-6
J: TRBJ2-7
size: NA
D: NA
CDR3: CASSLDGSAYEQYF
DNA: TGTGCCAGCAGCTTAGACGGGAGCGCCTACGAGCAGTACTTC

V: TRBV7-8
J: TRBJ1-2
size: NA
D: NA
CDR3: CASSLEDGSLPYGYTF
DNA: TGTGCCAGCAGCTTAGAGGACGGATCCCTACCCTATGGCTACACCTTC

V: TRBV19
J: TRBJ1-5
size: NA
D: NA
CDR3: CASRKGGGQPQHF
DNA: TGTGCCAGTAGAAAGGGTGGCGGGCAGCCCCAGCATTTT

V: TRBV6-5
J: TRBJ2-7
size: NA
D: TRBD2
CDR3: CAIQREGTYEQYF
DNA: TGTGCCATCCAGCGGGAGGGTACCTACGAGCAGTACTTC